The 29 T cell receptor beta chains below were found in one sample sequenced in a study of low-dose radiotherapy and immunotherapy resistance in tumors. With a V-primer adapter and a constant-region primer, TCRs were amplified for 20 to 25 PCR cycles. TCRdb called the reads again in MiXCR, with one record for every CDR3 protein. The table has approximately 47,000 distinct CDR3 sequences, approximately 12% seen once; the top ten hold 6.2%. Sample time point: before trial treatment. Sequenced here: PBMCs, sampled before treatment. Receptors were obtained from a female donor with ovarian cancer.

This clonotype was counted at least ten times. This chain uses TRBV29-1 with TRBJ2-7, with TRBD1 matching 8 bases. CDR1 SQVTM and CDR2 ANQGSEA come from the germline V gene. The V segment lost 1 base and the J segment 6 bases; nucleotides outside the gene matches: 5. The CDR3 consists of 13 residues. In DNA form, the CDR3 reads TGCAGCGTTGAAGTCCGGACAGGGACCGAGCAGTACTTC. Translation gives CSVEVRTGTEQYF.

The table lists this clonotype with many counts. J is TRBJ2-7 and V is TRBV9; 9 nucleotides align to TRBD1. Germline assignment: CDR1 SGDLS and CDR2 YYNGEE. CDR3 length: 14 residues. V gave up 7 bases and J gave up 1 base; unmatched junction bases: 6. The CDR3 is CASARGQGSYEQYF. DNA of the CDR3: TGTGCCAGCGCCAGGGGACAGGGATCCTACGAGCAGTACTTC.

This clonotype has a count of ten or more. This chain uses TRBV14 with TRBJ2-1; D is unclear. The V end was cut by 6 bases, the J end by 3 bases, with 9 bases between. The germline V gene has CDR1 SGHDN and CDR2 FVKESK. CDR3 length: 13 amino acids. CDR3 DNA: TGTGCCAGCAGTACCACTCTCTACAATGAGCAGTTCTTC. Protein sequence: CASSTTLYNEQFF.

This clonotype was detected many times. The chain joins TRBV5-1 to TRBJ2-7; perhaps TRBD1 as D (6 bases). The CDR3 is 14 amino acids. Germline CDR1 SGHRS, CDR2 YFSETQ. Between the trimmed V and J ends, which lost 0 bases and 4 bases, there was a span of 11 bases. As DNA, the CDR3 is TGCGCCAGCAGCTTGGACAGGGATGCATACGAGCAGTACTTC. Protein: CASSLDRDAYEQYF.

This rearrangement joins TRBV5-4 to TRBJ2-3; 9 nucleotides match TRBD2. The CDR3 covers 20 residues. The germline V gene encodes CDR1 SGHNT and CDR2 YYREEE (reference sequence). Unmatched junction bases numbered 21, after V lost 5 bases and J lost 2 bases. The CDR3 sequence: CASSPGGLAWGPFITDTQYF. The DNA of the CDR3 is TGTGCCAGCAGTCCGGGTGGACTAGCGTGGGGGCCGTTTATCACAGATACGCAGTATTTT.

This clonotype was observed at least ten times. The V and J genes are TRBV28 and TRBJ2-1, with 8 bases identical to TRBD1. V lost 6 bases and J lost 0; bases outside the gene matches: 4. CDR3 length: 15 amino acids. Per germline, CDR1 MDHEN and CDR2 SYDVKM. The DNA for the CDR3 is TGTGCCAGCAGCCGGGGACAGGTCTCCTACAATGAGCAGTTCTTC. Translated, it gives CASSRGQVSYNEQFF.

This clonotype came up many times. V usage is TRBV6-6 and J usage is TRBJ1-5, with no clear D. CDR1 and CDR2 from the germline V gene are MNHNY and SVGAGI (reference sequence). Trimming stripped 5 bases from V and 4 bases from J, with 21 bases between. The CDR3 is made up of 17 amino acids. CDR3 region: CASSGSWSRLLNQPQHF. The CDR3 region has the DNA TGTGCCAGCAGTGGGAGTTGGAGCAGGCTTTTAAATCAGCCCCAGCATTTT.

This clonotype was detected many times. This chain links TRBV7-2 with TRBJ2-3, with D hard to call. The length of the CDR3 is 16 residues. The germline gives CDR1 SGHTA, CDR2 FQGNSA. V was shortened by 0 bases and J by 3 bases, with 13 bases between the two germline ends. The CDR3 region has the DNA TGTGCCAGCAGCTTAGCAGCCCCGACGACGACAGATACGCAGTATTTT. This gives the protein CASSLAAPTTTDTQYF.

This clonotype was counted ten times or more. The chain has TRBV5-4 and TRBJ1-1; D is undetermined. Germline V gene lookup returns CDR1 SGHNT and CDR2 YYREEE (reference sequence). V was cut by 1 base and J by 1 base, with 5 bases left in between. This CDR3 spans 13 amino acids. The CDR3 nucleotides are TGTGCCAGCAGCTTGACAGCGAACACTGAAGCTTTCTTT. It encodes CASSLTANTEAFF. Combining the CDR3 with reference TRBV5-4 and TRBJ1-1 gives the whole variable domain ETGVTQSPTHLIKTRGQQVTLRCSSQSGHNTVSWYQQALGQGPQFIFQYYREEENGRGNFPPRFSGLQFPNYSSELNVNALELDDSALYLCASSLTANTEAFFGQGTRLTVV.

This clonotype was seen at least ten times. In DNA, the CDR3 is TGTGCCAGCAGCTTTAGGACCGGGACGCAGTATTTT. Its translation: CASSFRTGTQYF. The V call is TRBV7-2, the J call TRBJ2-3; D uncertain. Germline CDR1 reads SGHTA; CDR2 reads FQGNSA. The CDR3 covers 12 residues. V was clipped by 3 bases and J by 9 bases, with 10 bases between them.

The table lists this clonotype with many counts. The chain couples TRBV21-1 to TRBJ2-7; the DNA was not compared with TRBD1, the D call given in the table. TRBV21-1 is designated a pseudogene. The CDR3 has 16 residues. The CDR3 spells CASSKAGAKALYEQYF. CDR3 DNA sequence: TGTGCCAGCAGCAAAGCGGGGGCCAAAGCGCTCTACGAGCAGTACTTC.

This clonotype has at least ten counts. The chain employs TRBV3-1 and TRBJ2-2, with D possibly being TRBD1 (5 bases). Per germline, CDR1 LGHDT and CDR2 YNNKEL (reference sequence). This CDR3 is built from 15 residues. V lost 0 bases and J lost 1, with 6 bases in between. The chain's CDR3 is CASSQDRVNTGELFF. The CDR3 coding sequence is TGTGCCAGCAGCCAAGACAGGGTGAACACCGGGGAGCTGTTTTTT.

This clonotype was observed many times. The V and J genes are TRBV28 and TRBJ2-3, with no clear D. Trimming stripped 4 bases from V and 7 bases from J, with 9 bases between. Germline V gives CDR1 MDHEN, CDR2 SYDVKM. The CDR3 sequence is 12 residues long. The CDR3 coding sequence is TGTGCCAGCAGTTCCCTCGTACATACGCAGTATTTT. This sequence encodes CASSSLVHTQYF.

This clonotype was seen repeatedly, ten times or more. The V and J genes are TRBV3-1 and TRBJ1-1; tentatively, D is TRBD1 (5 bases). The CDR3 contains 15 residues. Deletions cut 3 bases from V and 8 bases from J, with 19 bases between. Germline V lookup: CDR1 LGHDT, CDR2 YNNKEL (reference sequence). The CDR3 coding sequence is TGTGCCAGCAGCCAGGGGGATAAGGAGGCCAAAGAAGCTTTCTTT. Encoded protein: CASSQGDKEAKEAFF. The entire variable domain, with the rest obtained from reference TRBV3-1 and TRBJ1-1, is as follows: DTAVSQTPKYLVTQMGNDKSIKCEQNLGHDTMYWYKQDSKKFLKIMFSYNNKELIINETVPNRFSPKSPDKAHLNLHINSLELGDSAVYFCASSQGDKEAKEAFFGQGTRLTVV.

This clonotype was observed many times. The chain carries TRBV7-2 and TRBJ2-3; 7 bases are shared with TRBD2. From germline, CDR1 is SGHTA and CDR2 FQGNSA. This CDR3 is 17 amino acids long. V lost 6 bases, J lost 6 bases, and 18 bases stayed unmatched. The CDR3 reads CASRSKLLARVGDTQYF. CDR3 nucleotides: TGTGCCAGCAGGTCCAAGCTACTAGCGCGAGTCGGGGATACGCAGTATTTT.

This clonotype was seen repeatedly, ten times or more. This sequence joins TRBV5-1 and TRBJ2-3; D assignment may be TRBD1 or TRBD2 (5 bases each). Per the germline V gene, CDR1 is SGHRS and CDR2 is YFSETQ. V lost 4 bases and J 0 bases, leaving 9 bases between the germline ends. The CDR3 consists of 14 residues. The CDR3 DNA sequence: TGCGCCAGCAGCGGGGGACGAAGCACAGATACGCAGTATTTT. Protein sequence: CASSGGRSTDTQYF.

This clonotype was seen at least ten times. This rearrangement joins TRBV2 to TRBJ1-2, with no clear D. Trimming removed 4 bases from V and 4 bases from J, with 16 bases in between. This CDR3 has 15 residues. CDR1 is SNHLY and CDR2 is FYNNEI in the germline V gene. The CDR3 DNA reads TGTGCCAGCAGTGGCCACATGTGGGCGATCTATGGCTACACCTTC. This sequence encodes CASSGHMWAIYGYTF.

This clonotype appeared many times. V gene TRBV4-1 combines with J gene TRBJ2-1; 9 nucleotides align to TRBD2. The CDR3 totals 15 residues. Germline assignment: CDR1 MGHRA and CDR2 YSYEKL. V shed 5 bases, J shed 6 bases, and the junction held 8 bases outside the gene matches. Written as DNA, the CDR3 is TGCGCCAGCAGCACATACGGACTAGCGATCAATGAGCAGTTCTTC. Translating gives CASSTYGLAINEQFF.

This clonotype has at least ten counts. The chain combines TRBV5-1 with TRBJ2-1; D not resolved. Trimming removed 2 bases at V and 6 bases at J, with 3 bases between. Per germline, CDR1 SGHRS and CDR2 YFSETQ. The CDR3 is 11 residues long. CDR3 residues: CASSFGNEQFF. CDR3 DNA: TGCGCCAGCAGCTTTGGCAATGAGCAGTTCTTC.

This clonotype showed up many times. The CDR3 reads CASSLHRGFGETQYF. In DNA, the CDR3 is TGTGCCAGCAGCTTACACAGGGGGTTTGGAGAGACCCAGTACTTC. The chain employs TRBV12-3 or TRBV12-4 and TRBJ2-5, with 8 positions matching TRBD1. The CDR3 loop spans 15 amino acids. J lost 4 bases, V lost 6 bases, and 10 bases had no gene match.

Many counts were recorded for this clonotype. This CDR3 is CAWSLYRTTPEAFF. CDR3 nucleotide sequence: TGTGCCTGGAGTCTCTACCGTACTACCCCTGAAGCTTTCTTT. The V gene is TRBV30, the J gene TRBJ1-1; no firm D call. V lost 2 bases, J lost 6 bases, and 16 bases lay in between. The CDR3 has 14 amino acids. The germline CDR1 and CDR2 sequences are GTSNPN and SVGIG (reference sequence).

V is TRBV25-1 and J is TRBJ2-1; D is unclear. The V gene lost 0 bases and the J gene lost 8 bases, with 11 bases spanning the gap. The V gene's germline CDR1 is MGHDK and CDR2 SYGVNS. The CDR3 sequence is 14 residues long. The chain's CDR3 is CASSEYYTRHEQFF. CDR3 DNA sequence: TGTGCCAGCAGTGAATACTATACGAGGCATGAGCAGTTCTTC.

As to this clonotype: A read error is likely here: a far larger clone is one base away. The chain has TRBV13 and TRBJ2-6; no clear D gene. The germline CDR1 and CDR2 sequences are PRHDT and FYEKMQ (reference sequence). This CDR3 is built from 12 residues. The V end lost 7 bases, the J end lost 0 bases, and 1 base lay between the germline ends. CDR3 sequence reads: CASTSGANVLTF. CDR3 DNA: TGTGCCAGCACCTCTGGGGCCAACGTCCTGACTTTC.

This clonotype has a handful of counts. The chain couples TRBV19 to TRBJ2-7, with a possible D match to TRBD1 (6 bases). The CDR3 totals 13 residues. CDR1 LNHDA and CDR2 SQIVND come from the germline V gene (reference sequence). With 9 bases removed from V and 0 bases from J, the gap between germline ends came to 12 bases. Here the CDR3 DNA reads TGTGCCAGGGGGGCACACGCCTCCTACGAGCAGTACTTC. This encodes CARGAHASYEQYF.

The rearrangement joins TRBV9 to TRBJ2-7, with D perhaps matching TRBD1 (6 bases). This CDR3 is built from 14 residues. Trimming pared 0 bases from V and 2 bases from J, leaving 9 bases between. Germline V gene data show CDR1 as SGDLS and CDR2 as YYNGEE. As DNA, the CDR3 is TGTGCCAGCAGCGTAGAAGACAGGCCCTACGAGCAGTACTTC. Translation: CASSVEDRPYEQYF.

CDR3 nucleotides: TGCGCCAGCAGCTTAGAGGTGCTCGTGAACACTGAAGCTTTCTTT. Residues: CASSLEVLVNTEAFF. This chain joins TRBV5-1 and TRBJ1-1; D is unclear. Germline V gene sequence: CDR1 SGHRS, CDR2 YFSETQ. The CDR3 sequence is 15 residues long. Trimming removed 2 bases from V and 0 bases from J, with 11 bases in between.

This clonotype has at least ten counts. The gene calls are TRBV4-1 and TRBJ1-1, with 8 bases aligning to TRBD1. From germline, CDR1 is MGHRA and CDR2 YSYEKL. This CDR3 has 14 residues. Trimming removed 4 bases from V and 4 bases from J; junction bases left unmatched: 5. CDR3 residues: CASSRGQGITEAFF. DNA for the CDR3: TGCGCCAGCAGCCGAGGACAGGGTATCACTGAAGCTTTCTTT.

In its sample, this clonotype was seen many times. J is TRBJ2-7 and V is TRBV29-1; 15 bases are shared with TRBD2. Germline CDR1 is SQVTM and CDR2 is ANQGSEA. The junction had 3 bases not matched to a gene; V was cut back by 8 bases and J by 4 bases. This CDR3 contains 13 residues. CDR3 nucleotides: TGCAGCTACGGACTAGCGGGGGGGTACGAGCAGTACTTC. Translation gives CSYGLAGGYEQYF.

This clonotype was found many times. This chain connects TRBV7-2 to TRBJ2-7, with 10 bases aligning to TRBD2. V lost 3 bases, J lost 2 bases, and 4 bases stayed unmatched. This CDR3 has 15 amino acids. CDR1 is SGHTA and CDR2 is FQGNSA in the germline V gene. Here the CDR3 reads CASSFETSGPYEQYF. CDR3 sequence (DNA): TGTGCCAGCAGCTTCGAGACTAGCGGGCCCTACGAGCAGTACTTC.